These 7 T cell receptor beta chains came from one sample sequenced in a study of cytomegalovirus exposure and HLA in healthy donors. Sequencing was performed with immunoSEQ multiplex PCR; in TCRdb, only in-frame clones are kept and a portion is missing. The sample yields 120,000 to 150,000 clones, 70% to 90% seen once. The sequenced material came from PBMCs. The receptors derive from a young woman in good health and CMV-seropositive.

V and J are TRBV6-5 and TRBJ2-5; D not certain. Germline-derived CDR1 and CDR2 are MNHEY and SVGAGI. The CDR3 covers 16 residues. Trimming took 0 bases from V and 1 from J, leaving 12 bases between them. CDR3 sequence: CASSYSRLPTQETQYF. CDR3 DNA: TGTGCCAGCAGTTACTCTCGACTCCCGACCCAAGAGACCCAGTACTTC.

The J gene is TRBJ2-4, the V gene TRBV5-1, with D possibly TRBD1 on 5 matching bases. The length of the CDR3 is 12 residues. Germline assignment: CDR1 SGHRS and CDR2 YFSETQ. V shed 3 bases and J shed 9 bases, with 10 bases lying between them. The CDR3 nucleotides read TGCGCCAGCAGCTCGACAGCATCCATTCAGTACTTC. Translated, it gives CASSSTASIQYF.

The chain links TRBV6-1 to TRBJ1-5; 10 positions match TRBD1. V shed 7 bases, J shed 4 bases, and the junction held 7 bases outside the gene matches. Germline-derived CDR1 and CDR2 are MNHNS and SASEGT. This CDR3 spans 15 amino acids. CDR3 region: CASTTTGGRNQPQHF. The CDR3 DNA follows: TGTGCCAGCACTACGACAGGGGGCAGAAATCAGCCCCAGCATTTT.

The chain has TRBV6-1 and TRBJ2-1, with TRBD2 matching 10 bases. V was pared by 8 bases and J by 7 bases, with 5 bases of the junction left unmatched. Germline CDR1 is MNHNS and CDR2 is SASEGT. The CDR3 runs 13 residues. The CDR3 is CASGASGSNEQFF. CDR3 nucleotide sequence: TGTGCCAGCGGGGCTAGCGGGAGTAATGAGCAGTTCTTC.

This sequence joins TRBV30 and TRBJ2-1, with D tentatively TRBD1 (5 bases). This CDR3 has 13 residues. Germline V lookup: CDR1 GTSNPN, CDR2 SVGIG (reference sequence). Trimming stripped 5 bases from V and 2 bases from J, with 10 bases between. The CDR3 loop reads CAWADKPYNEQFF. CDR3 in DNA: TGTGCCTGGGCGGACAAGCCCTACAATGAGCAGTTCTTC.

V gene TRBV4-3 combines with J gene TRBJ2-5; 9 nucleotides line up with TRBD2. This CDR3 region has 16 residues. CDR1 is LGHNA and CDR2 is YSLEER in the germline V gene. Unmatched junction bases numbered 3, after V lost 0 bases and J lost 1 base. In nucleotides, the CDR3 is TGCGCCAGCAGCCAAGATGCGACTAGCGGCCAAGAGACCCAGTACTTC. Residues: CASSQDATSGQETQYF.

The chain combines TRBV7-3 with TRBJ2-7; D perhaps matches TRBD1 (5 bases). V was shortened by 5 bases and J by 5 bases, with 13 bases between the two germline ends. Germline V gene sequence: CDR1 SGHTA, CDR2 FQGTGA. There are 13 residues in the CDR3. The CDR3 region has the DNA TGTGCCAGCAGCGCCCGAGGACAAGACGAGCAGTACTTC. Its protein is CASSARGQDEQYF.